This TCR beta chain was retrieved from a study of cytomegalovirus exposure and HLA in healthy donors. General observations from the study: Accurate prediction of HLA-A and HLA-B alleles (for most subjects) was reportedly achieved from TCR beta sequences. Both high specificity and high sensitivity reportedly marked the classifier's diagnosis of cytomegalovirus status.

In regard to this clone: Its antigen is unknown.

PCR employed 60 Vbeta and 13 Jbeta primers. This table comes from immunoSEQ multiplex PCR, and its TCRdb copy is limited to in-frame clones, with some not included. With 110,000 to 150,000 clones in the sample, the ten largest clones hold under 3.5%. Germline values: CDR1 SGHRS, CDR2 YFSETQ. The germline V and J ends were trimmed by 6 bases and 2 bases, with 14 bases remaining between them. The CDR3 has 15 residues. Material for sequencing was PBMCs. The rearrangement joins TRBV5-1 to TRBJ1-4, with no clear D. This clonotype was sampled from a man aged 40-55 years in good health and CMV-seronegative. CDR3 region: CASTRTGNTNEKLFF. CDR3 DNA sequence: TGCGCCAGCACGAGGACGGGGAATACTAATGAAAAACTGTTTTTT.